This T cell receptor beta chain was observed in a study of T cell repertoires in cytomegalovirus infection. Study at large: Peptides in the study included HLA-C-restricted and HLA-B-restricted CMV epitopes. Overall study findings and caveats: The response measured ex vivo was dominated by TCR beta clonotypes (HLA-C-restricted and CMV-specific).

In TCRdb, the reads were re-called with MiXCR into one record per CDR3 protein. The data contain roughly 150,000 distinct CDR3 sequences, about 31% of them singletons. In regard to this clonotype: The antigen is undetermined.

The CDR3 runs 15 residues. Trimming pared 5 bases from V and 7 bases from J, leaving 20 bases between. From germline, CDR1 is MDHEN and CDR2 SYDVKM. The sample consisted of CD8+ T cells from cultured PBMCs, taken from culture after CMV antigen stimulation. This rearrangement joins TRBV28 to TRBJ1-1; D perhaps matches TRBD1 (5 bases). The receptor was isolated from a human donor in good health (CMV status not recorded). Some clones in this sample may be carry-over from other donors' samples. CDR3 bases: TGTGCCAGCAGTCTCATCAACGGGGCGTGGGGTGAAGCTTTCTTT. This encodes CASSLINGAWGEAFF.